This T cell receptor (beta chain) is from a study of OX40 agonist ivuxolimab in advanced cancers. Points from the study as a whole: On average, CD8+ T cells had more expanded clones than CD4+.

Sequenced by immunoSEQ multiplex PCR; TCRdb stores in-frame clones only, minus some. The sample carries more than 65,000 clones, 88% recorded once. Comment on this clone: The target antigen is unknown.

J lost 8 bases, V lost 5 bases, and 9 bases had no gene match. Germline assignment: CDR1 LNHDA and CDR2 SQIVND (reference sequence). This CDR3 has 15 residues. The sequence was obtained from an adult with an advanced solid tumor such as melanoma, head and neck, liver or kidney cancer. Sequenced here: CD4+ or CD8+ T cells sorted from blood, sampled in a trial of the OX40 agonist ivuxolimab. The chain couples TRBV19 to TRBJ1-4, with TRBD1 identical over 9 bases. The CDR3 nucleotides are TGTGCCAGTAGTTCCACCGGACAGGGGAACGAAAAACTGTTTTTT. It encodes CASSSTGQGNEKLFF.